The 10 T cell receptor beta chains presented below share a single source sample, sequenced in a study of identical twins. Each CDR3 protein gets one entry after TCRdb re-called the 5' RACE reads with MiXCR. The sample includes 420,000 or so distinct CDR3 sequences, about 18% of them seen just once. The sample consisted of naive T cells sorted from blood. Receptor source: a man over 45 in good health.

The CDR3 region has the DNA TGTGCCAGCAGTCCTAGCGGGAGGTATTACAATGAGCAGTTCTTC. It specifies CASSPSGRYYNEQFF. V is TRBV6-1 and J is TRBJ2-1; 11 bases line up with TRBD2. V was clipped by 5 bases and J by 4 bases; unmatched bases: 4. From germline, CDR1 is MNHNS and CDR2 SASEGT. There are 15 residues in the CDR3.

This clonotype came up a few times. The chain joins TRBV5-1 to TRBJ1-1, with D uncertain. CDR3 length: 14 amino acids. Germline V gene sequence: CDR1 SGHRS, CDR2 YFSETQ. The germline V and J ends were trimmed by 4 bases and 1 base, with 11 bases remaining between them. This chain's CDR3 is CASSHRRGNTEAFF. CDR3 nucleotides: TGCGCCAGCAGCCACCGTCGGGGGAACACTGAAGCTTTCTTT.

The chain uses TRBV11-2 and TRBJ2-5; 7 bases line up with TRBD1. The CDR3 runs to 14 residues. V lost 2 bases, J lost 1 base, and 1 base stayed unmatched. Germline V CDR1 and CDR2: SGHAT, FQNNGV. CDR3 coding DNA: TGTGCCAGCAGCTTAAACAGGGGCCAAGAGACCCAGTACTTC. Translated: CASSLNRGQETQYF.

J is TRBJ1-1 and V is TRBV10-3, with D unclear. The germline gives CDR1 ENHRY, CDR2 SYGVKD. V was clipped by 4 bases and J by 2 bases, with 11 bases between them. This CDR3 region has 14 residues. CDR3 DNA sequence: TGTGCCATCAGTGGATCGTTATTAAACACTGAAGCTTTCTTT. As protein: CAISGSLLNTEAFF.

This clonotype occurred a few times. The chain employs TRBV15 and TRBJ1-1, with D possibly being TRBD1 (5 bases). CDR1 LNHNV and CDR2 YYDKDF come from the germline V gene (reference sequence). V was pared by 2 bases and J by 1 base, with 11 bases between. There are 15 residues in the CDR3. This CDR3 is CATSRQGGRNTEAFF. Written as DNA, the CDR3 is TGTGCCACCAGCAGACAGGGCGGCAGGAACACTGAAGCTTTCTTT.

This clonotype was counted only a few times. This clone may be a read error of a much larger clone one base away. The genes are TRBV11-2 and TRBJ2-7; no reliable D call. The CDR3 contains 10 residues. Trimming removed 5 bases from V and 5 bases from J, with 4 bases in between. Germline CDR1 and CDR2: SGHAT and FQNNGV. The DNA for the CDR3 is TGTGCCAGCAGCCACCACGAGCAGTACTTC. Its protein is CASSHHEQYF.

This clonotype was observed many times. This sequence joins TRBV12-3 or TRBV12-4 and TRBJ1-5, with D maybe TRBD1 (5 bases). The length of the CDR3 is 14 residues. V dropped 6 bases and J dropped 6 bases, with 15 bases sitting between them. The CDR3 reads CASSRDSGRQPQHF. In DNA, the CDR3 is TGTGCCAGCAGCCGGGACTCCGGGCGTCAGCCCCAGCATTTT.

The chain is built from TRBV24-1 and TRBJ2-5; D not certain. The germline V gene encodes CDR1 KGHDR and CDR2 SFDVKD. V was trimmed by 2 bases and J by 1 base, leaving 10 bases between them. The CDR3 runs to 15 residues. The CDR3 reads CATSDSTAAQETQYF. The CDR3 region has the DNA TGTGCCACCAGTGATTCCACGGCGGCCCAAGAGACCCAGTACTTC.

In this sample, this clonotype turned up a few times. This CDR3 is CSAPTGISSYEQYF. CDR3 in DNA: TGCAGTGCTCCTACCGGGATAAGCTCCTACGAGCAGTACTTC. The gene calls are TRBV20-1 and TRBJ2-7; D is possibly TRBD2 (5 bases). CDR3 length: 14 residues. V was trimmed by 5 bases and J by 0 bases, leaving 14 bases between them. Per the germline V gene, CDR1 is DFQATT and CDR2 is SNEGSKA (reference sequence).

This clonotype has at least ten counts. The chain carries TRBV5-1 and TRBJ2-1; 9 nucleotides align to TRBD2. CDR1 SGHRS and CDR2 YFSETQ come from the germline V gene. V shed 3 bases, J shed 3 bases, and the junction held 10 bases outside the gene matches. CDR3 length: 17 amino acids. The CDR3 bases are TGCGCCAGCAGCTGGAACCCAGATAGCGGGAGCTACAATGAGCAGTTCTTC. This gives the protein CASSWNPDSGSYNEQFF.